A single sample gave rise to the 18 T cell receptor beta chains below, sequenced in a study of blood T cell repertoires in COVID-19. Profiled with immunoSEQ multiplex PCR; TCRdb holds only in-frame clones, not every one. The sample contains roughly 570,000 clones, about 88% of which appear only once. The sample was peripheral blood. The receptors originated from a woman between 45 and 60 years old with COVID-19, enrolled during active disease.

This rearrangement joins TRBV2 to TRBJ1-1; D is uncertain. The CDR3 is 16 amino acids. Germline V lookup: CDR1 SNHLY, CDR2 FYNNEI. Trimming stripped 7 bases from V and 0 bases from J, with 18 bases between. The DNA of the CDR3 is TGTGCCAGCAACCCCTGGGGAGGGTGGATGAACACTGAAGCTTTCTTT. It is translated as CASNPWGGWMNTEAFF.

The rearrangement joins TRBV6-5 to TRBJ2-4, with 9 positions matching TRBD1. The CDR3 covers 15 residues. The junction had 6 bases not matched to a gene; V was cut back by 2 bases and J by 7 bases. Per germline, CDR1 MNHEY and CDR2 SVGAGI. The CDR3 nucleotides read TGTGCCAGCAGTTACCTTGGACAGGGGAAGAACATTCAGTACTTC. It encodes CASSYLGQGKNIQYF.

The chain recombines TRBV28 with TRBJ2-6; 8 positions match TRBD1. The CDR3 sequence is 18 residues long. Germline V gene data show CDR1 as MDHEN and CDR2 as SYDVKM. V dropped 2 bases and J dropped 4; count of bases not matched to a gene: 10. The CDR3: CASSLQGTGVLGANVLTF. In nucleotides, the CDR3 is TGTGCCAGCAGTTTACAAGGGACAGGAGTTCTGGGGGCCAACGTCCTGACTTTC.

The genes are TRBV5-6 and TRBJ1-6, with TRBD1 matching 7 bases. Germline values: CDR1 SGHDT, CDR2 YYEEEE. This CDR3 comprises 18 residues. Trimming cost V 4 bases and J 6 bases; bases outside gene matches: 16. The CDR3 bases are TGTGCCAGCAGCCACTTCCGACAGGGATTCCCGACTAATTCACCCCTCCACTTT. Amino acids: CASSHFRQGFPTNSPLHF.

The chain joins TRBV5-1 to TRBJ2-2; 7 bases align to TRBD2. Germline V gene sequence: CDR1 SGHRS, CDR2 YFSETQ. The CDR3 sequence is 16 residues long. Trimming at V came to 3 bases and at J to 4 bases, leaving 9 bases not matched to a gene. The CDR3 region is CASSWGGPQGTGELFF. The CDR3 nucleotides are TGCGCCAGCAGCTGGGGGGGACCCCAGGGCACCGGGGAGCTGTTTTTT.

The chain combines TRBV7-3 with TRBJ2-1, with TRBD2 as a possible D gene (6 bases). V was clipped by 2 bases and J by 10 bases, with 15 bases between them. The V gene's germline CDR1 is SGHTA and CDR2 FQGTGA. CDR3 length: 14 amino acids. For the CDR3, the DNA is TGTGCCAGCAGCTTATGGAGGGATCAAGAGGAGCAGTTCTTC. The encoded protein is CASSLWRDQEEQFF.

This clone has a single count. The rearrangement uses TRBV7-9 and TRBJ1-4; 8 bases match TRBD1. The J segment lost 5 bases and the V segment lost 4 bases, leaving 6 bases of the junction unmatched. CDR1 is SEHNR, CDR2 FQNEAQ, per germline (reference sequence). The CDR3 spans 15 residues. The CDR3 nucleotides read TGTGCCAGCAGCTCCGGACAGGGAAAGAATGAAAAACTGTTTTTT. Amino acids: CASSSGQGKNEKLFF.

This clone occurred a few times. The CDR3, as DNA: TGTGCCAGTAGTGGGCGGGGTCAGCCCCAGCATTTT. Amino acid sequence: CASSGRGQPQHF. This rearrangement joins TRBV19 to TRBJ1-5; D is unclear. The V gene's germline CDR1 is LNHDA and CDR2 SQIVND (reference sequence). V shed 5 bases and J shed 6 bases, with 8 bases lying between them. CDR3 length: 12 amino acids.

The chain links TRBV2 to TRBJ1-2, with 7 bases fitting TRBD1. The CDR3 is made up of 15 amino acids. Germline trimming cut 5 bases from V and 8 bases from J; bases unmatched to any gene: 14. The V gene's germline CDR1 is SNHLY and CDR2 FYNNEI. Here the CDR3 reads CASSTSHRGSEGYTF. The CDR3 DNA sequence: TGTGCCAGCAGTACAAGCCACAGGGGATCGGAGGGCTACACCTTC.

V gene TRBV24-1 combines with J gene TRBJ1-1, with D tentatively TRBD1 (5 bases). The CDR3 totals 11 residues. From germline, CDR1 is KGHDR and CDR2 SFDVKD. V shed 10 bases and J shed 4 bases, with 9 bases lying between them. The CDR3 DNA reads as TGTGCCACGAGAGACAGCACTGAAGCTTTCTTT. Amino acid sequence: CATRDSTEAFF.

The chain is built from TRBV7-8 and TRBJ2-3, with D perhaps TRBD2 (7 bases). The CDR3 is 16 residues long. Trimming cost V 3 bases and J 5 bases, with 18 bases left between them. CDR1 SGHVS and CDR2 FQNEAQ come from the germline V gene. The CDR3 DNA is TGTGCCAGCAGCTTGGGAGGGGGGGCGGTAAGAGATACGCAGTATTTT. Protein: CASSLGGGAVRDTQYF.

The J gene is TRBJ1-2, the V gene TRBV30; D possibly corresponds to TRBD1 (6 bases). The CDR3 runs to 15 residues. Germline loops: CDR1 GTSNPN, CDR2 SVGIG (reference sequence). Trimming left V 3 bases short and J 9 bases short, with 23 bases between. The CDR3 DNA reads TGTGCCTGGAGCCACAACCTAGGGGGAGGGACTAGCTACACCTTC. It is translated as CAWSHNLGGGTSYTF.

The chain recombines TRBV7-9 with TRBJ2-7, with D tentatively TRBD2 (5 bases). V was trimmed by 5 bases and J by 9 bases, leaving 17 bases between them. This CDR3 contains 13 residues. Per the germline V gene, CDR1 is SEHNR and CDR2 is FQNEAQ (reference sequence). The CDR3 loop is CASSAPLREWQYF. As DNA, the CDR3 is TGTGCCAGCAGCGCCCCGTTAAGGGAGTGGCAGTACTTC.

The V and J genes are TRBV27 and TRBJ2-2, with unresolved D. This CDR3 is 12 amino acids long. Germline V lookup: CDR1 MNHEY, CDR2 SMNVEV (reference sequence). V was shortened by 3 bases and J by 9 bases, with 8 bases between the two germline ends. The CDR3 DNA is TGTGCCAGCAGTTTCCCAGGTCGGGAGCTGTTTTTT. Protein: CASSFPGRELFF.

The chain combines TRBV28 with TRBJ2-2; D unresolved. The germline V and J ends were trimmed by 2 bases and 4 bases, with 8 bases remaining between them. CDR1 and CDR2 (germline): MDHEN, SYDVKM. The CDR3 extends over 14 amino acids. DNA of the CDR3: TGTGCCAGCAGTTTACCCGGTGTCACCGGGGAGCTGTTTTTT. Translated, it gives CASSLPGVTGELFF.

The V call is TRBV6-5, the J call TRBJ2-3; the match to TRBD1 covers 8 bases. With V trimmed by 6 bases and J by 6 bases, 11 bases remained unmatched. Germline V gives CDR1 MNHEY, CDR2 SVGAGI. The CDR3 runs to 15 residues. The CDR3 DNA follows: TGTGCCAGCAGATTGGGTAGGACAGGGATCGATACGCAGTATTTT. It translates to CASRLGRTGIDTQYF.

The chain joins TRBV5-4 to TRBJ1-4; 8 nucleotides align to TRBD1. Germline V CDR1 and CDR2: SGHNT, YYREEE (reference sequence). Unmatched junction bases numbered 6, after V lost 4 bases and J lost 7 bases. The CDR3 totals 14 residues. In nucleotides, the CDR3 is TGTGCCAGCAGCCCAGGGGGCGCGGCTGAAAAACTGTTTTTT. This gives the protein CASSPGGAAEKLFF.

The rearrangement joins TRBV24-1 to TRBJ2-5, with D tentatively TRBD2 (7 bases). Germline V gives CDR1 KGHDR, CDR2 SFDVKD. Trimming cost V 7 bases and J 2 bases, with 13 bases left between them. The length of the CDR3 is 14 residues. The CDR3 spells CATSVGGTQETQYF. Here the CDR3 DNA reads TGTGCCACCAGCGTGGGGGGGACACAAGAGACCCAGTACTTC.